This passage covers 11 T cell receptor beta chains from one sample sequenced in a study of T cells of healthy individuals. One entry per CDR3 protein, called by TCRdb with MiXCR from the 5' RACE reads. The repertoire has 50,000 to 55,000 distinct CDR3 sequences, roughly 15% of them found once; the top ten carry about 16%. The source is a human donor in good health.

Many counts were recorded for this clonotype. The CDR3 DNA is TGCAGTGCTAGGGGTCACAGGGGGAACACTGAAGCTTTCTTT. Translated, it gives CSARGHRGNTEAFF. The rearrangement joins TRBV20-1 to TRBJ1-1; 7 nucleotides match TRBD1. CDR3 length: 14 amino acids. The germline V gene has CDR1 DFQATT and CDR2 SNEGSKA (reference sequence). With V trimmed by 3 bases and J by 1 base, 5 bases remained unmatched.

J is TRBJ2-7 and V is TRBV12-3 or TRBV12-4, with D possibly TRBD2 on 7 matching bases. With 3 bases removed from V and 2 bases from J, the gap between germline ends came to 20 bases. The CDR3 is made up of 17 amino acids. The CDR3 sequence is CASSFPPRGASTYEQYF. DNA of the CDR3: TGTGCCAGCAGTTTTCCCCCCCGGGGGGCGAGTACCTACGAGCAGTACTTC.

This clonotype was observed a single time. A much larger clonotype is one base distant, so this may be a read error. The gene calls are TRBV7-2 and TRBJ1-5; tentative D call: TRBD1 (6 bases). Deletions cut 1 base from V and 5 bases from J, with 15 bases between. This CDR3 is built from 16 residues. Germline V gene sequence: CDR1 SGHTA, CDR2 FQGNSA. In DNA form, the CDR3 reads TGTGCCAGCAGCTTAGATGATGGAAGGGGGTATCAGCCCCAGCATTTT. Translated, it gives CASSLDDGRGYQPQHF.

This clonotype was seen a few times. The chain couples TRBV24-1 to TRBJ2-5; tentatively, D is TRBD1 or TRBD2 (5 bases each). The CDR3 totals 15 residues. With 5 bases removed from V and 4 bases from J, the gap between germline ends came to 16 bases. CDR1 and CDR2 (germline): KGHDR, SFDVKD. Written as DNA, the CDR3 is TGTGCCACCAGTGCCATGGGACGGGGTGTAGAGACCCAGTACTTC. It specifies CATSAMGRGVETQYF.

This clonotype appeared a single time. The rearrangement links TRBV7-2 to TRBJ1-1; 9 positions agree with TRBD1. This CDR3 has 17 amino acids. Germline loops: CDR1 SGHTA, CDR2 FQGNSA. V lost 0 bases to trimming and J lost 7 bases; unmatched junction nucleotides: 12. Written as DNA, the CDR3 is TGTGCCAGCAGCTTAGCGTTCCTGGGACAGGGAAATAGTGAAGCTTTCTTT. Its protein product is CASSLAFLGQGNSEAFF.

This clonotype has ten or more counts. J is TRBJ1-1 and V is TRBV25-1; TRBD1 is a possible D gene (6 bases). This CDR3 has 18 residues. Trimming shortened V by 7 bases and J by 6 bases, and 30 bases separated the two germline ends. Germline values: CDR1 MGHDK, CDR2 SYGVNS. The CDR3, as DNA: TGTGCCAGCACTCCATCCATCGGGGGGGCAGGACGGGTGGCTGAAGCTTTCTTT. Amino acids: CASTPSIGGAGRVAEAFF. Drawing the rest from reference TRBV25-1 and TRBJ1-1, the complete variable domain is EADIYQTPRYLVIGTGKKITLECSQTMGHDKMYWYQQDPGMELHLIHYSYGVNSTEKGDLSSESTVSRIRTEHFPLTLESARPSHTSQYLCASTPSIGGAGRVAEAFFGQGTRLTVV.

This clonotype came up many times. The gene calls are TRBV7-6 and TRBJ2-7, with a weak D call TRBD1 (6 bases). Trimming cost V 5 bases and J 2 bases, with 13 bases left between them. The length of the CDR3 is 14 residues. Germline CDR1 is SGHVS and CDR2 is FNYEAQ. The CDR3 bases are TGTGCCAGCAGCCCATCCGGACAGACCTACGAGCAGTACTTC. Translated: CASSPSGQTYEQYF.

This clonotype was observed many times. This chain uses TRBV30 with TRBJ1-1; D gene uncertain. V lost 0 bases and J lost 8, with 13 bases in between. The CDR3 loop spans 13 amino acids. CDR1 GTSNPN and CDR2 SVGIG come from the germline V gene (reference sequence). CDR3 region: CAWSVPGLEEAFF. The CDR3 DNA is TGTGCCTGGAGTGTACCGGGGTTAGAAGAAGCTTTCTTT. Filled out from reference TRBV30 and TRBJ1-1, the complete variable domain reads SQTIHQWPATLVQPVGSPLSLECTVEGTSNPNLYWYRQAAGRGLQLLFYSVGIGQISSEVPQNLSASRPQDRQFILSSKKLLLSDSGFYLCAWSVPGLEEAFFGQGTRLTVV.

The table lists this clonotype with a few counts. V usage is TRBV9 and J usage is TRBJ1-3; D possibly corresponds to TRBD1 (5 bases). Trimming shortened V by 0 bases and J by 4 bases, and 8 bases separated the two germline ends. Germline CDR1 reads SGDLS; CDR2 reads YYNGEE. The CDR3 covers 14 residues. The CDR3 loop reads CASSVGGVGNTIYF. The CDR3 DNA is TGTGCCAGCAGCGTAGGGGGCGTAGGAAACACCATATATTTT.

This clonotype was observed a few times. CDR3 residues: CASKTGITDTQYF. CDR3 in DNA: TGTGCCAGCAAGACAGGGATCACAGATACGCAGTATTTT. The genes are TRBV6-2 or TRBV6-3 and TRBJ2-3, with TRBD1 matching 7 bases. The CDR3 covers 13 residues. Trimming removed 7 bases from V and 2 bases from J; junction bases left unmatched: 3. The germline gives CDR1 MNHEY, CDR2 SVGEGT.

This clonotype was counted at least ten times. V is TRBV20-1 and J is TRBJ2-7, with D perhaps TRBD1 (6 bases). With 6 bases removed from V and 1 base from J, the gap between germline ends came to 16 bases. CDR1 is DFQATT, CDR2 SNEGSKA, per germline (reference sequence). The CDR3 totals 14 residues. This CDR3 reads CSASRTVGSYEQYF. In DNA, the CDR3 is TGCAGTGCCAGCCGGACAGTTGGATCCTACGAGCAGTACTTC.